Each of the 13 T cell receptor beta chains below was sequenced from the same sample in a study of T cell responses to AZD1222 COVID-19 vaccine. Profiling relied on immunoSEQ multiplex PCR, and the TCRdb table lists in-frame clones only, not all of them. The data contain about 110,000 clones, approximately 91% of them singletons. The starting material was peripheral blood, obtained on day 0 of AZD1222 vaccination. Receptors were obtained from an adult in good health.

The chain carries TRBV30 and TRBJ1-3, with D unclear. With 3 bases removed from V and 3 bases from J, the gap between germline ends came to 9 bases. CDR3 size: 13 residues. Looked up from germline, CDR1 is GTSNPN and CDR2 is SVGIG (reference sequence). Here the CDR3 reads CAWSLSFGNTIYF. DNA for the CDR3: TGTGCCTGGAGCCTAAGCTTTGGAAACACCATATATTTT. Variable domain in full (rest from reference TRBV30 and TRBJ1-3): SQTIHQWPATLVQPVGSPLSLECTVEGTSNPNLYWYRQAAGRGLQLLFYSVGIGQISSEVPQNLSASRPQDRQFILSSKKLLLSDSGFYLCAWSLSFGNTIYFGEGSWLTVV.

The rearrangement joins TRBV7-8 to TRBJ2-2; possibly TRBD1 for D (5 bases). CDR1 SGHVS and CDR2 FQNEAQ come from the germline V gene. V shed 3 bases and J shed 2 bases, with 10 bases lying between them. CDR3 length: 15 amino acids. The chain's CDR3 is CASSLTATNTGELFF. The CDR3 DNA follows: TGTGCCAGCAGCTTGACAGCCACCAACACCGGGGAGCTGTTTTTT.

The chain has TRBV14 and TRBJ2-7, with TRBD2 as a possible D gene (5 bases). V lost 4 bases and J 0 bases, leaving 13 bases between the germline ends. The germline V gene encodes CDR1 SGHDN and CDR2 FVKESK. This CDR3 contains 15 residues. CDR3 bases: TGTGCCAGCAGCCCGAGGCGGGTAAGCTCCTACGAGCAGTACGTC. Protein product: CASSPRRVSSYEQYV.

This chain connects TRBV7-3 to TRBJ1-1; the D gene is possibly TRBD1 (5 bases). The V gene lost 0 bases and the J gene lost 11 bases, with 13 bases spanning the gap. The CDR3 is 13 amino acids. Germline V CDR1 and CDR2: SGHTA, FQGTGA. CDR3 DNA sequence: TGTGCCAGCAGCTTAACCGGGGCGGAAGGGGCTTTCTTT. It yields the protein CASSLTGAEGAFF.

The chain couples TRBV27 to TRBJ2-7, with 12 bases fitting TRBD2. Trimming cost V 6 bases and J 0 bases; bases outside gene matches: 12. The CDR3 covers 18 residues. The V gene's germline CDR1 is MNHEY and CDR2 SMNVEV (reference sequence). The CDR3 region has the DNA TGTGCCAGCAGGATACTAGCGGGGGGAATGGGGGTCTCCTACGAGCAGTACTTC. This sequence encodes CASRILAGGMGVSYEQYF.

V and J are TRBV3-1 (or the pseudogene TRBV3-2) and TRBJ1-4; 9 positions agree with TRBD1. CDR1 is LGHDT, CDR2 YNNKEL, per germline (reference sequence). The CDR3 is 16 residues long. Trimming cost V 0 bases and J 6 bases; bases outside gene matches: 5. This chain's CDR3 is CASSQELGTGYEKLFF. In DNA, the CDR3 is TGTGCCAGCAGCCAAGAACTAGGGACAGGGTATGAAAAACTGTTTTTT.

The CDR3 DNA is TGTGCCAGCAGTCGGGGGACAGGCCAAAATGAAAAACTGTTTTTT. It yields the protein CASSRGTGQNEKLFF. V is TRBV28 and J is TRBJ1-4; 8 bases fit TRBD1. Trimming took 5 bases from V and 5 from J; bases not matched to a gene: 7. Germline assignment: CDR1 MDHEN and CDR2 SYDVKM. The CDR3 covers 15 residues.

The rearrangement links TRBV6-2 or TRBV6-3 to TRBJ1-1; D may be TRBD1 (6 bases). Germline V CDR1 and CDR2: MNHEY, SVGEGT. The CDR3 runs 14 residues. The V gene lost 4 bases and the J gene lost 1 base, with 10 bases spanning the gap. The CDR3 DNA sequence: TGTGCCAGCAGTTCCGTGACAGGGAACACTGAAGCTTTCTTT. Amino acids: CASSSVTGNTEAFF.

CDR3 loop: CATSVGAVGTEAFF. The CDR3 DNA sequence: TGTGCCACCTCTGTGGGGGCGGTGGGCACTGAAGCTTTCTTT. The V and J genes are TRBV6-5 and TRBJ1-1; tentative D call: TRBD1 (6 bases). Per germline, CDR1 MNHEY and CDR2 SVGAGI. Trimming left V 10 bases short and J 4 bases short, with 19 bases between. The CDR3 length is 14 residues.

This chain links TRBV9 with TRBJ2-3; D tentatively fits TRBD1 or TRBD2 (5 bases each). The V and J ends lost 4 bases and 9 bases respectively, with 21 bases between them. The CDR3 is 15 amino acids. Germline V lookup: CDR1 SGDLS, CDR2 YYNGEE. CDR3 sequence reads: CASSPRDGTRSTQYF. CDR3 bases: TGTGCCAGCAGCCCCAGGGACGGAACCAGGTCGACGCAGTATTTT. Together with reference TRBV9 and TRBJ2-3, the CDR3 gives the full variable domain: DSGVTQTPKHLITATGQRVTLRCSPRSGDLSVYWYQQSLDQGLQFLIQYYNGEERAKGNILERFSAQQFPDLHSELNLSSLELGDSALYFCASSPRDGTRSTQYFGPGTRLTVL.

The chain uses TRBV11-1 and TRBJ2-2; D ambiguous. The CDR3 spans 14 residues. Germline loops: CDR1 SGHAT, CDR2 FQDESV (reference sequence). Trimming shortened V by 2 bases and J by 4 bases, and 8 bases separated the two germline ends. This CDR3 reads CASSLQEGTGELFF. Here the CDR3 DNA reads TGTGCCAGCAGCTTACAGGAAGGCACCGGGGAGCTGTTTTTT.

The gene calls are TRBV14 and TRBJ2-3; tentatively, D is TRBD2 (5 bases). The germline V gene encodes CDR1 SGHDN and CDR2 FVKESK. The CDR3 runs to 14 residues. Trimming removed 2 bases from V and 4 bases from J, with 10 bases in between. Here the CDR3 DNA reads TGTGCCAGCAGCCAAAAGGACTTCTCAGATACGCAGTATTTT. It yields the protein CASSQKDFSDTQYF.

The V and J genes are TRBV19 and TRBJ1-5, with D tentatively TRBD1 (5 bases). The CDR3 loop spans 14 amino acids. The germline V gene encodes CDR1 LNHDA and CDR2 SQIVND (reference sequence). V lost 5 bases to trimming and J lost 4 bases, with 12 bases between them. DNA for the CDR3: TGTGCCAGTAGTCCCGAGGGGCGGAATCAGCCCCAGCATTTT. Protein sequence: CASSPEGRNQPQHF.